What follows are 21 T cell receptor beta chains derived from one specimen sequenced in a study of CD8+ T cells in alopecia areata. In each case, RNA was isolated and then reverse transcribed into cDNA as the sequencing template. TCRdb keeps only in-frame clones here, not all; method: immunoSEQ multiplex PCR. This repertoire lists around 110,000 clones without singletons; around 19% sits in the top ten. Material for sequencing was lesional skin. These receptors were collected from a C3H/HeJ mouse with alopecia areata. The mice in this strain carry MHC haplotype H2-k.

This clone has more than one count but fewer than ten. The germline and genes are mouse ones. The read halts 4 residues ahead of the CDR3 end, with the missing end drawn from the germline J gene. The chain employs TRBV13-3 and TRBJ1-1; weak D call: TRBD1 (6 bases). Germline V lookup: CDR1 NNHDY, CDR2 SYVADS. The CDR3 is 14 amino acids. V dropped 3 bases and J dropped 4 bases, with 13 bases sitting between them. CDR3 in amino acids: CASSAGGGSTEVFF. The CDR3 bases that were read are TGTGCCAGCAGTGCTGGGGGCGGGAGCACA.

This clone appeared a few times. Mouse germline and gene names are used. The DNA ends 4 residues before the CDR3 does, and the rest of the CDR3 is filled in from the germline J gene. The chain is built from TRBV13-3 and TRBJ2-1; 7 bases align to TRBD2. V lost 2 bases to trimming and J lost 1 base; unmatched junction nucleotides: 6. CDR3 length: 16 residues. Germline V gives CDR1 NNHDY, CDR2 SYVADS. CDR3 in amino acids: CASSESTGLNYAEQFF. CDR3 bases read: TGTGCCAGCAGTGAGTCGACTGGGTTGAACTATGCT.

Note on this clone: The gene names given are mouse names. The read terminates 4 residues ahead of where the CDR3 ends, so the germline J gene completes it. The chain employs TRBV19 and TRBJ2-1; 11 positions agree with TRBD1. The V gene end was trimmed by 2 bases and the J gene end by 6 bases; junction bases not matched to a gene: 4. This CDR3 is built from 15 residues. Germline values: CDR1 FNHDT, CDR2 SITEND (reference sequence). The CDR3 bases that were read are TGTGCCAGCAGTATCCCTGGGACAGGGGGTGCT. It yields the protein CASSIPGTGGA. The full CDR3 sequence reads CASSIPGTGGAEQFF.

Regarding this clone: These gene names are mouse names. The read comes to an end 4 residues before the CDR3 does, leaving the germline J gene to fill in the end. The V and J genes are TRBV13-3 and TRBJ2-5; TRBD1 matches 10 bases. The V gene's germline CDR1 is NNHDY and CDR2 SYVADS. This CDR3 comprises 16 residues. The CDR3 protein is CASSDARQGARDTQYF. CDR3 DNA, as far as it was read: TGTGCCAGCAGTGATGCACGACAGGGGGCGAGAGAC. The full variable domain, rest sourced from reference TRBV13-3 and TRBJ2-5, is EAAVTQSPRSKVAVTGGKVTLSCHQTNNHDYMYWYRQDTGHGLRLIHYSYVADSTEKGDIPDGYKASRPSQENFSLILELASLSQTAVYFCASSDARQGARDTQYFGPGTRLLVL.

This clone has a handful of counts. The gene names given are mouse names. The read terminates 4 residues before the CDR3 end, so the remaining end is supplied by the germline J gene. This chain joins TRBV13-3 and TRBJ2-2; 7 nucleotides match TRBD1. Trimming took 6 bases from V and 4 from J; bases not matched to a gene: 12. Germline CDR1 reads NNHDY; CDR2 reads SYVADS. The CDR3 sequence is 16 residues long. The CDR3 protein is CASISQGRQTTGQLYF. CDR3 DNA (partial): TGTGCCAGCATCTCACAGGGGAGGCAAACCACCGGG.

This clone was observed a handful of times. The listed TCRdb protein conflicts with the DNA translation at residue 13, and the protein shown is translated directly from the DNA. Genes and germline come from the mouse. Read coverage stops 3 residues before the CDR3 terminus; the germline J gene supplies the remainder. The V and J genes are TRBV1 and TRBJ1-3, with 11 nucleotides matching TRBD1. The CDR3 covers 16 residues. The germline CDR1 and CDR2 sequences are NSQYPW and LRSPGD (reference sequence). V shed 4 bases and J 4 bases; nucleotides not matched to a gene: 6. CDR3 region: CTCSGDRGARGNTLYF. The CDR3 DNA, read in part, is TGCACCTGCAGTGGGGACAGGGGGGCGAGGGGAAATACG.

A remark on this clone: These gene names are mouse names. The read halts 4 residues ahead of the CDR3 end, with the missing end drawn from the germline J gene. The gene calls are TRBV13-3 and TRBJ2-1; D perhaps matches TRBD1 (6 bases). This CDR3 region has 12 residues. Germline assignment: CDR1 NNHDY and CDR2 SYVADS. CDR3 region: CASSARGSEQFF. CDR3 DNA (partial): TGTGCCAGCAGTGCCAGGGGTTCT.

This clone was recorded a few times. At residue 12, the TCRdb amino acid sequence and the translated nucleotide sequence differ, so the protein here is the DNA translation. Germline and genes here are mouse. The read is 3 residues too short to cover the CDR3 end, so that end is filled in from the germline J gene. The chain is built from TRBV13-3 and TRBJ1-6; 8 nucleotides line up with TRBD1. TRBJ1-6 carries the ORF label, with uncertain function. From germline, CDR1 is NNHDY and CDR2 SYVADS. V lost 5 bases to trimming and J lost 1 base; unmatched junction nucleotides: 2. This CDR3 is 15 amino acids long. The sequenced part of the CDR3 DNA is TGTGCCAGCAGCGGACAGGGATCCTATAATTCGCCC. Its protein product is CASSGQGSYNSP. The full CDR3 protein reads CASSGQGSYNSPLYF.

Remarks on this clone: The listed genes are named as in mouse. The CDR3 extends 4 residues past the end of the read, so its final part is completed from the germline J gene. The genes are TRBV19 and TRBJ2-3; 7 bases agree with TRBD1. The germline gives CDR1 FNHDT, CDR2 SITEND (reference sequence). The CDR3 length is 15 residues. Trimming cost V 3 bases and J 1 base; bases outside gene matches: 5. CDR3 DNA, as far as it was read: TGTGCCAGCAGTACGGCAGGGGGTGGTGCAGAA. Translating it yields CASSTAGGGAE. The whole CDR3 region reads CASSTAGGGAETLYF.

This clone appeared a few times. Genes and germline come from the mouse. The DNA read from the CDR3 is TGTGCCAGCAGTCCTCGACAGGGGGACACCGGG. It encodes CASSPRQGDTG. The whole CDR3 sequence is CASSPRQGDTGQLYF. The chain recombines TRBV19 with TRBJ2-2; 9 bases fit TRBD1. The observed sequence ends 4 residues before the CDR3 terminus, with the missing tail filled in from the germline J gene. The trim removed 4 bases at V and 3 bases at J, leaving 4 bases unmatched. The CDR3 is 15 amino acids. CDR1 and CDR2 from the germline V gene are FNHDT and SITEND (reference sequence).

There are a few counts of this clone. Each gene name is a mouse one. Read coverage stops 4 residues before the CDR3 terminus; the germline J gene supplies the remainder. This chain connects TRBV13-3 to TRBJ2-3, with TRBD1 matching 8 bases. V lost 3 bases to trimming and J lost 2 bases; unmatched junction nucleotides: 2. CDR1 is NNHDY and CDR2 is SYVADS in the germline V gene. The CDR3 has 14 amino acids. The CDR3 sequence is CASSAGGYAETLYF. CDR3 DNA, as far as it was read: TGTGCCAGCAGTGCAGGGGGCTATGCAGAA.

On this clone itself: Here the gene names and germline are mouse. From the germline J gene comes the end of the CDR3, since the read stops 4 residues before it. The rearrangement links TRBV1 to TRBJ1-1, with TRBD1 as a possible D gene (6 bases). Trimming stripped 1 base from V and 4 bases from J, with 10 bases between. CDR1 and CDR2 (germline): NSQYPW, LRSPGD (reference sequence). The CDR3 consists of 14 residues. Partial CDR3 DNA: TGCACCTGCAGTGCAGTTACAGGGAGCACA. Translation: CTCSAVTGST. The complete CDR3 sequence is CTCSAVTGSTEVFF.

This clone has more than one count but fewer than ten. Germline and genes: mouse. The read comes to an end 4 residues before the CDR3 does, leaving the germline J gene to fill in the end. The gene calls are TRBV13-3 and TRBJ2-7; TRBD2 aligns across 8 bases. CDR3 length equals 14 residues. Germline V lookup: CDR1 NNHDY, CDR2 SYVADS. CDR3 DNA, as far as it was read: TGTGCCAGCAGTGACTCTCTGGGGGGTTAT. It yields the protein CASSDSLGGY. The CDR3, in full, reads CASSDSLGGYEQYF.

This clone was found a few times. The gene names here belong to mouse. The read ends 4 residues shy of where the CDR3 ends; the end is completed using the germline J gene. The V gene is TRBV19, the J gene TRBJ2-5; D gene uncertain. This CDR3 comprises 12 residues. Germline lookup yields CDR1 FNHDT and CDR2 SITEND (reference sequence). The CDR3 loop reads CASSIARDTQYF. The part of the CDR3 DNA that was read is TGTGCCAGCAGTATAGCCAGGGAC.

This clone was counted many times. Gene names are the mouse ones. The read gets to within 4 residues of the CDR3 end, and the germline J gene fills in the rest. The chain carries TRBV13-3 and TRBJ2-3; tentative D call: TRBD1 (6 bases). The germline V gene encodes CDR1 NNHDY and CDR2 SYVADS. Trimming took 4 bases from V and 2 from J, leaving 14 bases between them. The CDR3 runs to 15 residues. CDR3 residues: CASSTTQGLAETLYF. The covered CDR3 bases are TGTGCCAGCAGTACTACTCAGGGGCTTGCAGAA.

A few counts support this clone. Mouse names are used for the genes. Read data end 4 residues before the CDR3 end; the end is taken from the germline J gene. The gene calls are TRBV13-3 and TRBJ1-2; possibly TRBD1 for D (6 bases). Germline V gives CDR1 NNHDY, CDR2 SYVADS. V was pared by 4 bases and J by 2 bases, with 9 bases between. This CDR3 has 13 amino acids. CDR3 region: CASSHRVNSDYTF. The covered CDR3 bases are TGTGCCAGCAGTCACAGGGTTAACTCC.

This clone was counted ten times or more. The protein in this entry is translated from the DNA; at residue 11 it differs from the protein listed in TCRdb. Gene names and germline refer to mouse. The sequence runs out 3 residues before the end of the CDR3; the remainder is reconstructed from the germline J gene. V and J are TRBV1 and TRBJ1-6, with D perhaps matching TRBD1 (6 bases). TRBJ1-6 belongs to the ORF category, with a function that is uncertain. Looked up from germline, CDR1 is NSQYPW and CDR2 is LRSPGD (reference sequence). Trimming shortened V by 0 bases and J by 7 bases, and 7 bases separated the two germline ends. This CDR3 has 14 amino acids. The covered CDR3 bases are TGCACCTGCAGTGCAGATGGACAGAATTCGCCC. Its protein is CTCSADGQNSP. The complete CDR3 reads CTCSADGQNSPLYF.

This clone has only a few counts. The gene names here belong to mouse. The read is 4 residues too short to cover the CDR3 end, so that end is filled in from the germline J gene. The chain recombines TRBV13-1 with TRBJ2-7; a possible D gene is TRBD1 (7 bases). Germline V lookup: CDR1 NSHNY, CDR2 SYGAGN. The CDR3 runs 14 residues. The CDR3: CASSDRAGGYEQYF. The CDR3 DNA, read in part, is TGTGCCAGCAGTGACCGGGCAGGGGGGTAT.

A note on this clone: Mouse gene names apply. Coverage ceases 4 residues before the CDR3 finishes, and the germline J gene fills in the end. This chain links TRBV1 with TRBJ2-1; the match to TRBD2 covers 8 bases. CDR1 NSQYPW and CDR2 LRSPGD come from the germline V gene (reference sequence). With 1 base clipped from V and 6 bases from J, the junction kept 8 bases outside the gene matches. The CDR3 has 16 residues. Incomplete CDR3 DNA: TGCACCTGCAGTGCAGCCGGGACTGGTCCTCTTGCT. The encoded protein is CTCSAAGTGPLA. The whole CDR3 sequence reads CTCSAAGTGPLAEQFF.

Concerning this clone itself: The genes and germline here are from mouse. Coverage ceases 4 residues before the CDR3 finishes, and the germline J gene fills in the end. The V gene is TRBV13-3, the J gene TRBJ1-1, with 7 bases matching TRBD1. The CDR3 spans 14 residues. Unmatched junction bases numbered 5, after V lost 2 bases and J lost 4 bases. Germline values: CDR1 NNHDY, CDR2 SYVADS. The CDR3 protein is CASSEDREGTEVFF. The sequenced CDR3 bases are TGTGCCAGCAGTGAAGACAGGGAAGGCACA.

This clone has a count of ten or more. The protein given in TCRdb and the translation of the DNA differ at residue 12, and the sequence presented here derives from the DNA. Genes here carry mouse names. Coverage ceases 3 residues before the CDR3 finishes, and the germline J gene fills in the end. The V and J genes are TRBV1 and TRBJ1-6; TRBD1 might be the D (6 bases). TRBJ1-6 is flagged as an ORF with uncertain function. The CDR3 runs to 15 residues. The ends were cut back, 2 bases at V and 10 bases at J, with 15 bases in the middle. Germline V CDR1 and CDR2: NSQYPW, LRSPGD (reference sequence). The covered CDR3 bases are TGCACCTGCAGTGCACAGGGGATGGCGAGGTCGCCC. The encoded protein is CTCSAQGMARSP. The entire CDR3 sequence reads CTCSAQGMARSPLYF.